The sequence of this T cell receptor (beta chain) was determined in a study of T cell responses to AZD1222 COVID-19 vaccine. Here immunoSEQ multiplex PCR was the method, and the copy in TCRdb shows in-frame clones only, minus some. The repertoire holds some 130,000 clones, with about nine tenths as singletons. CDR1 is LNHNV, CDR2 YYDKDF, per germline (reference sequence). V gave up 0 bases and J gave up 7 bases, with 10 bases separating them. This CDR3 is built from 15 residues. This clone appeared a single time. The antigen is not known. Study findings and constraints: The study found Spike-specific TCR breadth and depth rose after two AZD1222 doses. Baseline seropositivity characterized only a handful of AZD1222 recipients.

V gene TRBV15 combines with J gene TRBJ1-6; D is ambiguous. The receptor was derived from an adult in good health. Sequencing was performed on peripheral blood, taken on day 0 of AZD1222 vaccination. CDR3 coding DNA: TGTGCCACCAGCAGAGATCGGCGGGGAAATTCACCCCTCCACTTT. Protein product: CATSRDRRGNSPLHF.